This T cell receptor beta chain derives from a study of early T cells in non-severe SARS-CoV-2 infection. The germline gives CDR1 SGHTA, CDR2 FQGNSA. This CDR3 spans 15 amino acids. Trimming took off 3 bases at V and 0 bases at J, with 9 bases between the two ends. This clonotype showed up just a few times. TCRdb re-derived calls from the 5' RACE reads in MiXCR, one entry per CDR3 protein. Counted here are 80,000 to 100,000 distinct CDR3 sequences, 12% to 15% occurring once; the ten biggest clones make up under 7.5%. The receptor was isolated from an adult who was a healthcare worker with PCR-confirmed SARS-CoV-2 infection or an uninfected control (not recorded which). This chain links TRBV7-2 with TRBJ2-1; a weak D match, TRBD1 (5 bases). The material sequenced was whole blood. CDR3 coding DNA: TGTGCCAGCAGCTTGAGACAGAGCTCCTACAATGAGCAGTTCTTC. Translating it yields CASSLRQSSYNEQFF. Full variable domain (rest looked up from reference TRBV7-2 and TRBJ2-1): GAGVSQSPSNKVTEKGKDVELRCDPISGHTALYWYRQSLGQGLEFLIYFQGNSAPDKSGLPSDRFSAERTGGSVSTLTIQRTQQEDSAVYLCASSLRQSSYNEQFFGPGTRLTVL.